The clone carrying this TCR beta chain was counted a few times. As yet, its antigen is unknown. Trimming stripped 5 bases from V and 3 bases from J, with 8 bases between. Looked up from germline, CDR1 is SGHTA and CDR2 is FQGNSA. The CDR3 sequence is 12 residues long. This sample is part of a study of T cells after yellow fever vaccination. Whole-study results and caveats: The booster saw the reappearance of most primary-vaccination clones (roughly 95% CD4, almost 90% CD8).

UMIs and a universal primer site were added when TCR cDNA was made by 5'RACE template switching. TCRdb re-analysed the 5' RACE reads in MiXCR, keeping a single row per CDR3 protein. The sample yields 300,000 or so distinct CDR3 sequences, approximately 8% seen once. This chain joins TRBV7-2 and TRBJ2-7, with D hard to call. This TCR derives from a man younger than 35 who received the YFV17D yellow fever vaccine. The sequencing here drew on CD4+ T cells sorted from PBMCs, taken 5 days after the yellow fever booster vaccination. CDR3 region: CASSQDHYEQYF. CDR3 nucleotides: TGTGCCAGCAGCCAGGACCACTACGAGCAGTACTTC.